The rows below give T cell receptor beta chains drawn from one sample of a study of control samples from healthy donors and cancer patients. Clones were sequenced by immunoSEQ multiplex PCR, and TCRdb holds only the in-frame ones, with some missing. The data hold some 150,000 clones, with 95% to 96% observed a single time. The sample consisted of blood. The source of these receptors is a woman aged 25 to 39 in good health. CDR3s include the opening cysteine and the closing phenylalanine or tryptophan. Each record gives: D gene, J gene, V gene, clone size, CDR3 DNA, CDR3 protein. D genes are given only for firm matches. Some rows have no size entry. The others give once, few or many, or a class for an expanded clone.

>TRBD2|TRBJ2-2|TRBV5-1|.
TGCGCCAGCAGCACGACAACTAGCGCGAACACCGGGGAGCTGTTTTTT
CASSTTTSANTGELFF
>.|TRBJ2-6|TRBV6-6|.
TGTGCCAGCACCCTCATCTCTGGGGCCAACGTCCTGACTTTC
CASTLISGANVLTF
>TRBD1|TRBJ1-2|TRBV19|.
TGTGCCAGTAGTATCAAAGAAGGGACAGGCGACTATGGCTACACCTTC
CASSIKEGTGDYGYTF
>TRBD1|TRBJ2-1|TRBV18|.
TGTGCCAGCTCACAAGAACAGGGGAGAGGGGCTCTCGTGCAGTTCTTC
CASSQEQGRGALVQFF
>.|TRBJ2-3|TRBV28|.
TGTGCCAGCAGTCCTTTGAGCGGCACAGATACGCAGTATTTT
CASSPLSGTDTQYF
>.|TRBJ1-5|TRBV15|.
TGTGCCACCAGCATGGACAGCAATCAGCCCCAGCATTTT
CATSMDSNQPQHF
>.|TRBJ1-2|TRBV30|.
TGTGCCTGGAGTGTACAAGGGGCATTCGGGAGCTACACCTTC
CAWSVQGAFGSYTF
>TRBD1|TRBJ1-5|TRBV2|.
TGTGCCAGCAGTCTAACAGGGGTTAGCAATCAGCCCCAGCATTTT
CASSLTGVSNQPQHF
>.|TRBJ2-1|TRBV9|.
TGTGCCAGCAGCGGGGTCTGGGGACCGTACAATGAGCAGTTCTTC
CASSGVWGPYNEQFF
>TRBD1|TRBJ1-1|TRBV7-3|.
TGTGCCAGCAGCGGTGACAGGGTTACTGAAGCTTTCTTT
CASSGDRVTEAFF
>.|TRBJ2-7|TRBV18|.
TGTGCCAGCTCAGTAGGCAGGGAAAACGAGCAGTACTTC
CASSVGRENEQYF
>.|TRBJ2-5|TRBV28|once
TGTGCCAGCAGTTTGGGGGACGGGGAGACCCAGTACTTC
CASSLGDGETQYF
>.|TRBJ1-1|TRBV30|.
TGTGCCTGGAGTGTAAGGGCAGGGCGACTGAACACTGAAGCTTTCTTT
CAWSVRAGRLNTEAFF
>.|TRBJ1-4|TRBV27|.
TGTGCCAGCAGTTTAATATCCAGGGGTAATGAAAAACTGTTTTTT
CASSLISRGNEKLFF
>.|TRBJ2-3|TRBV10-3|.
TGTGCCCACACTGACGGCTACACAGATACGCAGTATTTT
CAHTDGYTDTQYF
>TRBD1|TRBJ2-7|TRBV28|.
TGTGCCAGCAGAGATGGACAGGAAGCCTCCTACGAGCAGTACTTC
CASRDGQEASYEQYF
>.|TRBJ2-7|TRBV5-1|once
TGCGCCAGCGGCTGGTCGACAGGTGGCTACGAGCAGTACTTC
CASGWSTGGYEQYF
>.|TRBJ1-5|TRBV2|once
TGTGCCAGCAGTGAGCGGCGGGGGACTAATCAGCCCCAGCATTTT
CASSERRGTNQPQHF
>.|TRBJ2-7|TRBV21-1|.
TGTGCCAGCAGCAAACCCCCGACTAGCGGGAGGGACTACGAGCAGTACTTC
CASSKPPTSGRDYEQYF
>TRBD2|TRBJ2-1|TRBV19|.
TGTGCCAGTAGTATCAGCGGGAGGGCCGCCAATGAGCAGTTCTTC
CASSISGRAANEQFF
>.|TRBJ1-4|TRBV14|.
TGTGCCAGCAGCCAACAGACAGACCAAGGCGGGGTGTTGTTTTTT
CASSQQTDQGGVLFF
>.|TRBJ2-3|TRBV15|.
TGTGCCACCAGCATGAGAGTCCGACCTGGCACAGATACGCAGTATTTT
CATSMRVRPGTDTQYF
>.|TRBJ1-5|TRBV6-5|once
TGTGCCAGCAGTCGTTCGGGGGGTGGCAATCAGCCCCAGCATTTT
CASSRSGGGNQPQHF
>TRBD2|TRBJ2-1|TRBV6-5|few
TGTGCCAGCAGCACTAGCGGCCTCAACAATGAGCAGTTCTTC
CASSTSGLNNEQFF
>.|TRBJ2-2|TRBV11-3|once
TGTGCCAGCAGCTTCAGTTCCGGGGAGCTGTTTTTT
CASSFSSGELFF
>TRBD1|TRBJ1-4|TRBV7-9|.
TGTGCCAGCAGCCCAGGGGGGACGGACGTACTGCTGTTTTTT
CASSPGGTDVLLFF
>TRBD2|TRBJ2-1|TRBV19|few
TGTGCCAGTAGTATTCCCCTAGCGGGAGGGTCTGAGCAGTTCTTC
CASSIPLAGGSEQFF
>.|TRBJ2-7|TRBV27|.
TGTGCCAGCGCAGGTCGAGTCCACTACGAGCAGTACTTC
CASAGRVHYEQYF
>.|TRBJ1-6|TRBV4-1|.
TGCGCCAGCAGCCAGTGGGGAATGGGAGCGTATAATTCACCCCTCCACTTT
CASSQWGMGAYNSPLHF
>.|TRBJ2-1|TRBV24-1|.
TGTGCCACCAGTGATCGAATCCGGGACACGATCTACAATGAGCAGTTCTTC
CATSDRIRDTIYNEQFF
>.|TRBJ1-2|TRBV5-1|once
TGCGCCAGCAGCTTTGAGGGGCCAACCTATGGCTACACCTTC
CASSFEGPTYGYTF
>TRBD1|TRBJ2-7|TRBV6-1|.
TGTGCCAGCAGTGAAGGACAGGGTGGCTCCTACGAGCAGTACTTC
CASSEGQGGSYEQYF
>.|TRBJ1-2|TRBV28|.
TGTGCCAGCAGTTTAGGGGAGAATCCCAACTATGGCTACACCTTC
CASSLGENPNYGYTF
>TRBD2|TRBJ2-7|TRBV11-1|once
TGTGCCAGCAGTAGTAGCGGGTTTACCTACGAGCAGTACTTC
CASSSSGFTYEQYF
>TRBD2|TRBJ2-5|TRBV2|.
TGTGCCAGCAGCCGCCAGAGGCTGGGGGGGGAGACCCAGTACTTC
CASSRQRLGGETQYF
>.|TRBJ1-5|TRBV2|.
TGTGCCAGCTCCCTGGGGCAGTATAGCAATCAGCCCCAGCATTTT
CASSLGQYSNQPQHF
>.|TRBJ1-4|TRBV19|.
TGTGCCAGTAGTTACGGGACGTTCGGAAAACTGTTTTTT
CASSYGTFGKLFF
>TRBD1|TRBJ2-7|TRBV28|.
TGTGCCAGCAGTTTATTACCGGGACAGGGGGAGTACGAGCAGTACTTC
CASSLLPGQGEYEQYF
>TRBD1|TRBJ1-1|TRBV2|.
TGTGCCAGCAGTGAGGGACAGGGCGTTGAAGCTTTCTTT
CASSEGQGVEAFF
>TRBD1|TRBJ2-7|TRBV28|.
TGTGCCAGCAGGGGACAGGGTGTCTACGAGCAGTACTTC
CASRGQGVYEQYF
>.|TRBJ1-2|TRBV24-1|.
TGTGCCACCAGTGATTTGTCGAACTATGGCTACACCTTC
CATSDLSNYGYTF
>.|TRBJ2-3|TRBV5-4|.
TGTGCCAGCAGCTTGCCGGGACTCTCGGGGGATACGCAGTATTTT
CASSLPGLSGDTQYF
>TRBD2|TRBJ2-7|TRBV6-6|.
TGTGCCAGCAGGGAATCGGGACTAGCGCCGTACGAGCAGTACTTC
CASRESGLAPYEQYF